These 23 T cell receptor beta chains came from one sample sequenced in a study of OX40 agonist ivuxolimab in advanced cancers. To prepare the library, the immunoSEQ multiplex PCR assay was applied. As stored in TCRdb, this immuneACCESS dataset retains in-frame rearrangements with V and J assigned. A fraction of the clones does not appear; measured against another copy, unresolved V genes explain less than half of the discrepancy, and the remainder lacks a known reason. Across this sample there are about 58,000 clones, with more than 80% seen only once. The leading ten clones occupy 0.75% of the sample. This material consisted of CD4+ or CD8+ T cells sorted from blood, taken in a trial of the OX40 agonist ivuxolimab. Receptors originate from an adult with an advanced solid tumor such as melanoma, head and neck, liver or kidney cancer.

This clone was seen a few times. J is TRBJ2-7 and V is TRBV7-2; D unresolved. V lost 1 base and J 3 bases, leaving 7 bases between the germline ends. The CDR3 length is 13 residues. Germline values: CDR1 SGHTA, CDR2 FQGNSA. The CDR3 DNA sequence: TGTGCCAGCAGCTTAGAAGACGGCTACGAGCAGTACTTC. This sequence encodes CASSLEDGYEQYF.

The CDR3 coding sequence is TGTGCCAGCAGCTTTAACAGGCAACCTCTAACGGGAGGGGCCAACGTCCTGACTTTC. This encodes CASSFNRQPLTGGANVLTF. This chain links TRBV12-1 with TRBJ2-6. TRBV12-1 is marked as a pseudogene. The length of the CDR3 is 19 residues.

The V call is TRBV18, the J call TRBJ2-2; 9 nucleotides match TRBD1. The germline gives CDR1 KGHSH, CDR2 LQKENI. Trimming removed 6 bases from V and 2 bases from J; junction bases left unmatched: 4. This CDR3 is built from 15 residues. In DNA, the CDR3 is TGTGCCAGCTCCCCGGGACAGGGCAACACCGGGGAGCTGTTTTTT. It encodes CASSPGQGNTGELFF. Based on the CDR3 plus reference TRBV18 and TRBJ2-2, the full variable domain is NAGVMQNPRHLVRRRGQEARLRCSPMKGHSHVYWYRQLPEEGLKFMVYLQKENIIDESGMPKERFSAEFPKEGPSILRIQQVVRGDSAAYFCASSPGQGNTGELFFGEGSRLTVL.

CDR3 sequence reads: CSAVPESPLHF. The CDR3 nucleotides are TGCAGTGCTGTCCCGGAATCACCCCTCCACTTT. This chain connects TRBV20-1 to TRBJ1-6; D not certain. The V and J ends lost 5 bases and 10 bases respectively, with 9 bases between them. Germline V gives CDR1 DFQATT, CDR2 SNEGSKA (reference sequence). The CDR3 has 11 amino acids.

The rearrangement links TRBV29-1 to TRBJ1-4; 9 bases fit TRBD1. This CDR3 region has 14 residues. The germline V gene encodes CDR1 SQVTM and CDR2 ANQGSEA. Unmatched junction bases numbered 8, after V lost 5 bases and J lost 7 bases. The CDR3 is CSVSITGGGEKLFF. For the CDR3, the DNA is TGCAGCGTTTCTATAACAGGGGGCGGTGAAAAACTGTTTTTT.

The rearrangement links TRBV2 to TRBJ1-4, with no clear D. The CDR3 is made up of 14 amino acids. Per the germline V gene, CDR1 is SNHLY and CDR2 is FYNNEI. The V gene lost 5 bases and the J gene lost 2 bases, with 9 bases spanning the gap. The CDR3 DNA follows: TGTGCCAGCAGTCGGGCACCCACTAATGAAAAACTGTTTTTT. It is translated as CASSRAPTNEKLFF. The full variable domain, rest sourced from reference TRBV2 and TRBJ1-4, is EPEVTQTPSHQVTQMGQEVILRCVPISNHLYFYWYRQILGQKVEFLVSFYNNEISEKSEIFDDQFSVERPDGSNFTLKIRSTKLEDSAMYFCASSRAPTNEKLFFGSGTQLSVL.

The V gene is TRBV7-9, the J gene TRBJ2-7; TRBD1 might be the D (6 bases). Germline CDR1 reads SEHNR; CDR2 reads FQNEAQ (reference sequence). The CDR3 runs to 14 residues. Trimming removed 8 bases from V and 6 bases from J, with 20 bases in between. CDR3 sequence (DNA): TGTGCCAGCCGCGCTTTTGGGGGCGCGTTCGAGCAGTACTTC. Translated, it gives CASRAFGGAFEQYF.

The V and J genes are TRBV7-2 and TRBJ2-1; TRBD2 matches 12 bases. Germline V gives CDR1 SGHTA, CDR2 FQGNSA. There are 16 residues in the CDR3. The junction had 8 bases not matched to a gene; V was cut back by 2 bases and J by 9 bases. The CDR3 sequence is CASSLRLAGAGSEQFF. The CDR3 DNA sequence: TGTGCCAGCAGCTTAAGACTAGCGGGGGCTGGCAGTGAGCAGTTCTTC.

This chain joins TRBV6-5 and TRBJ2-2, with D unresolved. Germline CDR1 and CDR2: MNHEY and SVGAGI. The CDR3 consists of 15 residues. V was trimmed by 5 bases and J by 3 bases, leaving 13 bases between them. The CDR3 DNA sequence: TGTGCCAGCAGTCCCCTCGGAGCTTACACCGGGGAGCTGTTTTTT. Protein sequence: CASSPLGAYTGELFF.

The V gene is TRBV2, the J gene TRBJ2-3; maybe TRBD1 (6 bases). Looked up from germline, CDR1 is SNHLY and CDR2 is FYNNEI. Between the trimmed V and J ends, which lost 9 bases and 4 bases, there was a span of 8 bases. This CDR3 contains 11 residues. DNA of the CDR3: TGTGCCAGTACAGGGTCAGATACGCAGTATTTT. It encodes CASTGSDTQYF.

The rearrangement links TRBV11-2 to TRBJ1-1; possibly TRBD1 for D (5 bases). Germline-derived CDR1 and CDR2 are SGHAT and FQNNGV. The CDR3 is made up of 15 amino acids. The V and J ends lost 2 bases and 4 bases respectively, with 14 bases between them. The CDR3 coding sequence is TGTGCCAGCAGCTTATTTACAGGTAAAAGCACTGAAGCTTTCTTT. Its protein is CASSLFTGKSTEAFF.

The V call is TRBV6-5, the J call TRBJ2-7, with D uncertain. Per germline, CDR1 MNHEY and CDR2 SVGAGI. The CDR3 has 14 amino acids. The V end lost 5 bases, the J end lost 0 bases, and 11 bases lay between the germline ends. This CDR3 is CASSLDVVSYEQYF. The CDR3 DNA sequence: TGTGCCAGCAGTCTAGACGTCGTCTCCTACGAGCAGTACTTC.

This sequence joins TRBV7-2 and TRBJ2-7, with unresolved D. CDR1 SGHTA and CDR2 FQGNSA come from the germline V gene. The CDR3 has 14 residues. Between the trimmed V and J ends, which lost 5 bases and 5 bases, there was a span of 16 bases. The CDR3 sequence: CASSLLPGFNEQYF. In nucleotides, the CDR3 is TGTGCCAGCAGCCTTCTCCCCGGGTTCAACGAGCAGTACTTC.

This chain connects TRBV19 to TRBJ1-1; TRBD1 is a possible D gene (5 bases). The germline V gene has CDR1 LNHDA and CDR2 SQIVND (reference sequence). This CDR3 has 15 amino acids. The V and J ends lost 0 bases and 3 bases respectively, with 11 bases between them. The CDR3 DNA sequence: TGTGCCAGTAGTATAGAGGGGACCGGGGACACTGAAGCTTTCTTT. Amino acid sequence: CASSIEGTGDTEAFF.

The V and J genes are TRBV10-1 and TRBJ1-2; 8 bases line up with TRBD1. The ends lost 0 bases at V and 6 bases at J; junction bases unmatched: 12. Germline CDR1 WNHNN, CDR2 SYGVQD (reference sequence). CDR3 size: 17 residues. CDR3 in DNA: TGCGCCAGCAGTGAGTCCCCCGACAGGGGCTTGGTGAATGGCTACACCTTC. Translated: CASSESPDRGLVNGYTF.

This chain links TRBV7-3 with TRBJ2-3, with no clear D. This CDR3 has 12 amino acids. From germline, CDR1 is SGHTA and CDR2 FQGTGA. V dropped 5 bases and J dropped 11 bases, with 14 bases sitting between them. The CDR3 sequence is CASSPDLARQYF. The CDR3 DNA is TGTGCCAGCAGCCCCGACCTGGCCCGGCAGTATTTT.

This rearrangement joins TRBV6-5 to TRBJ2-3, with TRBD2 matching 7 bases. Germline assignment: CDR1 MNHEY and CDR2 SVGAGI. Trimming took 2 bases from V and 6 from J; bases not matched to a gene: 8. The CDR3 has 15 amino acids. This CDR3 reads CASSYTGTTVDTQYF. DNA of the CDR3: TGTGCCAGCAGTTACACCGGGACTACGGTGGATACGCAGTATTTT.

The chain links TRBV6-6 to TRBJ2-1; D call uncertain. CDR1 and CDR2 from the germline V gene are MNHNY and SVGAGI (reference sequence). The CDR3 runs to 16 residues. Trimming pared 2 bases from V and 7 bases from J, leaving 18 bases between. The CDR3 coding sequence is TGTGCCAGCAGTTACCTACCGGGTATACTCACTAATGAGCAGTTCTTC. Protein: CASSYLPGILTNEQFF.

This clone was detected only a few times. This chain joins TRBV9 and TRBJ2-3; 7 positions match TRBD2. The ends lost 3 bases at V and 4 bases at J; junction bases unmatched: 5. This CDR3 has 14 amino acids. Germline lookup yields CDR1 SGDLS and CDR2 YYNGEE. The CDR3 nucleotides are TGTGCCAGCAGCGCCCTGACTAGCTCAGATACGCAGTATTTT. Residues: CASSALTSSDTQYF.

J is TRBJ2-5 and V is TRBV2, with a possible D match to TRBD2 (6 bases). The CDR3 loop spans 18 amino acids. Germline CDR1 SNHLY, CDR2 FYNNEI. Between the trimmed V and J ends, which lost 3 bases and 5 bases, there was a span of 25 bases. CDR3 region: CASSEVETSLSTLETQYF. Written as DNA, the CDR3 is TGTGCCAGCAGTGAGGTTGAGACTAGTTTATCGACTTTGGAGACCCAGTACTTC.

This chain joins TRBV6-5 and TRBJ1-2; 7 bases are a match to TRBD1. The CDR3 consists of 13 residues. CDR1 is MNHEY, CDR2 SVGAGI, per germline. After removal of 1 base from V and 7 bases from J, the junction contained 3 bases not matched to a gene. CDR3 bases: TGTGCCAGCAGTTACTTGACAGGGAGTGGCTACACCTTC. Translating gives CASSYLTGSGYTF.

A single count supports this clone. The CDR3, as DNA: TGTGCCAGCAGTGATGAGCGGGGGGGCTGGGAGACCCAGTACTTC. Amino acid sequence: CASSDERGGWETQYF. The V and J genes are TRBV6-1 and TRBJ2-5, with 10 bases aligning to TRBD2. Trimming at V came to 3 bases and at J to 5 bases, leaving 6 bases not matched to a gene. From germline, CDR1 is MNHNS and CDR2 SASEGT. The CDR3 extends over 15 amino acids.

The gene calls are TRBV10-2 and TRBJ1-3, with D tentatively TRBD1 (5 bases). Trimming pared 5 bases from V and 0 bases from J, leaving 14 bases between. The CDR3 consists of 16 residues. Germline CDR1 and CDR2: WSHSY and SAAADI. CDR3 residues: CASSSGTPSSGNTIYF. The DNA for the CDR3 is TGCGCCAGCAGTTCCGGGACTCCGAGCTCTGGAAACACCATATATTTT.